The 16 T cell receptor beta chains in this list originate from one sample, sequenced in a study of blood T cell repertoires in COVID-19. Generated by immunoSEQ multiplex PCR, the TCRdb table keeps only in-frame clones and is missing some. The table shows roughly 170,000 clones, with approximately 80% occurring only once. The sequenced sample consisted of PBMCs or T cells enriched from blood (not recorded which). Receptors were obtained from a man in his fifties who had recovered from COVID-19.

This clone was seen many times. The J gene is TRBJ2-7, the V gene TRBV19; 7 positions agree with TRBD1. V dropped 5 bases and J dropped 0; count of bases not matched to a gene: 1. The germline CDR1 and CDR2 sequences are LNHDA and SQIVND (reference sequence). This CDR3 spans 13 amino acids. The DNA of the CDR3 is TGTGCCAGTAGTTGGGACAGCTCCTACGAGCAGTACTTC. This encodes CASSWDSSYEQYF. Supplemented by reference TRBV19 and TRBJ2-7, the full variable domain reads DGGITQSPKYLFRKEGQNVTLSCEQNLNHDAMYWYRQDPGQGLRLIYYSQIVNDFQKGDIAEGYSVSREKKESFPLTVTSAQKNPTAFYLCASSWDSSYEQYFGPGTRLTVT.

The chain's CDR3 is CASSQDGQVRELFF. The CDR3, as DNA: TGCGCCAGCAGCCAAGATGGGCAGGTTCGTGAGCTGTTTTTT. The gene calls are TRBV4-1 and TRBJ2-2, with D hard to call. Per germline, CDR1 MGHRA and CDR2 YSYEKL. CDR3 length: 14 amino acids. The germline V and J ends were trimmed by 0 bases and 11 bases, with 13 bases remaining between them.

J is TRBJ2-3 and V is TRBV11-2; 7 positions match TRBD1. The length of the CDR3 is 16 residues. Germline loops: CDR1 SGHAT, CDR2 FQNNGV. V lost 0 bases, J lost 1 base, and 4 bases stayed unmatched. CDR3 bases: TGTGCCAGCAGCTTAGATGCACAGGGGCGCACAGATACGCAGTATTTT. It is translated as CASSLDAQGRTDTQYF.

CDR3 in amino acids: CASSRTGGTEAFF. CDR3 in DNA: TGTGCCAGCAGCCGTACGGGGGGGACTGAAGCTTTCTTT. The rearrangement links TRBV11-3 to TRBJ1-1, with TRBD1 as a possible D gene (5 bases). The CDR3 runs 13 residues. CDR1 and CDR2 (germline): SGHNT, YENEEA. V lost 5 bases and J 5 bases, leaving 12 bases between the germline ends.

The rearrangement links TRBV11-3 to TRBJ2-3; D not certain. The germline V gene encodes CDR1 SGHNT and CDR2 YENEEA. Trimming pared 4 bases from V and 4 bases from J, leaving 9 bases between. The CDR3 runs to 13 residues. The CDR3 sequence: CASSSVAADTQYF. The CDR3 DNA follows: TGTGCCAGCAGCTCAGTTGCCGCAGATACGCAGTATTTT. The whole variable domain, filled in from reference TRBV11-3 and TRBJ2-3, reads EAGVVQSPRYKIIEKKQPVAFWCNPISGHNTLYWYLQNLGQGPELLIRYENEEAVDDSQLPKDRFSAERLKGVDSTLKIQPAELGDSAVYLCASSSVAADTQYFGPGTRLTVL.

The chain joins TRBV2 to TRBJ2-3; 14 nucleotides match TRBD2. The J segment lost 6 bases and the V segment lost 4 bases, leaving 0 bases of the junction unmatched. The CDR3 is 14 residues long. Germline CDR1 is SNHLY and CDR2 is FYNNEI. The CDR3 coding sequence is TGTGCCAGCAGTGGGACTAGCGGGGGGGATACGCAGTATTTT. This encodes CASSGTSGGDTQYF. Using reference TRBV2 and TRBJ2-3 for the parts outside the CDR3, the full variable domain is EPEVTQTPSHQVTQMGQEVILRCVPISNHLYFYWYRQILGQKVEFLVSFYNNEISEKSEIFDDQFSVERPDGSNFTLKIRSTKLEDSAMYFCASSGTSGGDTQYFGPGTRLTVL.

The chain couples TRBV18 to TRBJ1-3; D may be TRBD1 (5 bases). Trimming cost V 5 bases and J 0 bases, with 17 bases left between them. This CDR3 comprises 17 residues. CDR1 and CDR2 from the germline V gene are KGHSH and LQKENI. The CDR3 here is CASSAFTTGLSGNTIYF. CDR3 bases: TGTGCCAGCTCAGCCTTTACTACAGGCCTCTCTGGAAACACCATATATTTT.

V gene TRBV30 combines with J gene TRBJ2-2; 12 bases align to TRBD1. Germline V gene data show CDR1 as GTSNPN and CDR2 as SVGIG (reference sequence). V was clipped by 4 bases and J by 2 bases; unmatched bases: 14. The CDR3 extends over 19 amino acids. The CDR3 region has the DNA TGTGCCTGGACCCTACCTCTAGGGACAGGGGGCCAAAACACCGGGGAGCTGTTTTTT. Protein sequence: CAWTLPLGTGGQNTGELFF.

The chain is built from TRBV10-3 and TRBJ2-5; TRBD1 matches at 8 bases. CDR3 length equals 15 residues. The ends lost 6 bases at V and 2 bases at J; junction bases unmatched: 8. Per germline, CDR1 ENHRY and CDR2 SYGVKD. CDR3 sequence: CAISGTGEPQETQYF. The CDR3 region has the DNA TGTGCCATCAGCGGGACAGGCGAGCCTCAAGAGACCCAGTACTTC.

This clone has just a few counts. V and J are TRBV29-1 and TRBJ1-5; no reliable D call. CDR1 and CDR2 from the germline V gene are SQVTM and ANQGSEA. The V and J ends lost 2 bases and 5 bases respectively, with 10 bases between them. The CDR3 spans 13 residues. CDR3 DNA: TGCAGCGTTGAAACCGGGGTTGATCAGCCCCAGCATTTT. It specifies CSVETGVDQPQHF.

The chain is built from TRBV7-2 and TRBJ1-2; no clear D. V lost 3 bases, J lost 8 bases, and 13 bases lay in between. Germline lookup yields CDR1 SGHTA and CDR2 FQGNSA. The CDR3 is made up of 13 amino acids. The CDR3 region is CASSFRTERGYTF. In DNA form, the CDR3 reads TGTGCCAGCAGCTTCCGGACCGAGCGGGGCTACACCTTC. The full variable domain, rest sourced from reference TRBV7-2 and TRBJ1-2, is GAGVSQSPSNKVTEKGKDVELRCDPISGHTALYWYRQSLGQGLEFLIYFQGNSAPDKSGLPSDRFSAERTGGSVSTLTIQRTQQEDSAVYLCASSFRTERGYTFGSGTRLTVV.

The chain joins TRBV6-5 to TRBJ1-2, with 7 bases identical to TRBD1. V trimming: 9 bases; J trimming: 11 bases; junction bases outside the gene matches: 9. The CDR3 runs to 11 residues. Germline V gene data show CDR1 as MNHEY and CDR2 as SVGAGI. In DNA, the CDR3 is TGTGCCAGTTACACAGGGGCGGTATACACCTTC. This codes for CASYTGAVYTF.

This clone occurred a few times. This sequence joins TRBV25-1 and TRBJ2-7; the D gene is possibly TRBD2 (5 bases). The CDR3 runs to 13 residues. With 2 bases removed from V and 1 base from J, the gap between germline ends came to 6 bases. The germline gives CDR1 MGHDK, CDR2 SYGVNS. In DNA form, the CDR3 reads TGTGCCAGCAGTGAACGGGGATCCTACGAGCAGTACTTC. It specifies CASSERGSYEQYF.

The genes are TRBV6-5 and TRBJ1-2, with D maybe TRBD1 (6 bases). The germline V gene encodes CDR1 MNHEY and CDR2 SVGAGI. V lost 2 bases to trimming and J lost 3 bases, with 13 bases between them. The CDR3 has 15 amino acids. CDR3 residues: CASSYGQRGDYGYTF. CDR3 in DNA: TGTGCCAGCAGTTACGGACAGCGGGGGGACTATGGCTACACCTTC.

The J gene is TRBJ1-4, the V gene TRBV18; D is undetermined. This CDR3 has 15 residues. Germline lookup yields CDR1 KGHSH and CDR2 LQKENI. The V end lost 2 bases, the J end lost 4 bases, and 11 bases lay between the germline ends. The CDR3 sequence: CASSPTGFSNEKLFF. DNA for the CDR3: TGTGCCAGCTCACCAACGGGATTTAGTAATGAAAAACTGTTTTTT. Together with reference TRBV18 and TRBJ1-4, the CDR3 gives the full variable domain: NAGVMQNPRHLVRRRGQEARLRCSPMKGHSHVYWYRQLPEEGLKFMVYLQKENIIDESGMPKERFSAEFPKEGPSILRIQQVVRGDSAAYFCASSPTGFSNEKLFFGSGTQLSVL.

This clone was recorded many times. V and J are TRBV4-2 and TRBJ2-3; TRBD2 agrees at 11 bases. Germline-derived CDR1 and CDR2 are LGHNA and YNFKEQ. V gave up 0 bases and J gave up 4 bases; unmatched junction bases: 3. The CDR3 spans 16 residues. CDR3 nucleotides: TGTGCCAGCAGCCAAGACGCTAGCGGGGGGCCAGATACGCAGTATTTT. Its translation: CASSQDASGGPDTQYF.